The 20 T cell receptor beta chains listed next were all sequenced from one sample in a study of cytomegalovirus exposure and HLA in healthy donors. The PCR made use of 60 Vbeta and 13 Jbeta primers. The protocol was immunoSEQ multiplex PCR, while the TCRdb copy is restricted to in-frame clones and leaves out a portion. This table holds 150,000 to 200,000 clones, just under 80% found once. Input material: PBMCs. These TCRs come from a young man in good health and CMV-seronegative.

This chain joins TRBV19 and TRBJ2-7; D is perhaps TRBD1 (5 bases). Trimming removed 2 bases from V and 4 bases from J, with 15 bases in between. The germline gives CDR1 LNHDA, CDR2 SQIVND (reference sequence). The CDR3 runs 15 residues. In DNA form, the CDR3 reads TGTGCCAGTAGTATAACAGGCCTCGGTTTTTACGAGCAGTACTTC. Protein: CASSITGLGFYEQYF.

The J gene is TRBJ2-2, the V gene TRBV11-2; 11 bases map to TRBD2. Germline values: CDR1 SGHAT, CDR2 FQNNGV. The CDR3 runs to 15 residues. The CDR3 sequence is CASGRAGRNTGELFF. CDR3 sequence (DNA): TGTGCTAGCGGGAGGGCAGGGAGGAACACCGGGGAGCTGTTTTTT.

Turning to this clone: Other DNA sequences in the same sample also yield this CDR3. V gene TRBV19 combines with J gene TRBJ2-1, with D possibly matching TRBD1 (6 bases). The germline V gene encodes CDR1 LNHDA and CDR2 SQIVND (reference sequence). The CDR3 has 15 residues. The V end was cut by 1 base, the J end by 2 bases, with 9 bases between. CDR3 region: CASSIGTATYNEQFF. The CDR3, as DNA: TGTGCCAGTAGTATAGGGACAGCCACCTACAATGAGCAGTTCTTC.

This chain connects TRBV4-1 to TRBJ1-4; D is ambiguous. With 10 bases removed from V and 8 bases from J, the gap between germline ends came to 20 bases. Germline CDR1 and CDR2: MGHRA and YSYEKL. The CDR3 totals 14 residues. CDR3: CANLQEGSEEKLFF. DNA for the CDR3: TGCGCCAACCTTCAGGAAGGGAGCGAAGAAAAACTGTTTTTT.

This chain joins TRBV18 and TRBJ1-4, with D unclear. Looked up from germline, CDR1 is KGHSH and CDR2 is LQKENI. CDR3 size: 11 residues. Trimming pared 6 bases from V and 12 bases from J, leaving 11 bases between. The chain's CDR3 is CASSPGLELFF. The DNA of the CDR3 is TGTGCCAGCTCCCCTGGACTTGAACTGTTTTTT.

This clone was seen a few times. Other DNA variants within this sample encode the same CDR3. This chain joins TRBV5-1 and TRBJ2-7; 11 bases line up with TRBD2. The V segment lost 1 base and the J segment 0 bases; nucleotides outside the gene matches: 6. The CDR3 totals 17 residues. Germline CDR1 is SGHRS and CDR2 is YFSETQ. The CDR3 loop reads CASSLTSGSPSSYEQYF. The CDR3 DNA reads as TGCGCCAGCAGCTTGACTAGCGGGAGTCCCAGCTCCTACGAGCAGTACTTC.

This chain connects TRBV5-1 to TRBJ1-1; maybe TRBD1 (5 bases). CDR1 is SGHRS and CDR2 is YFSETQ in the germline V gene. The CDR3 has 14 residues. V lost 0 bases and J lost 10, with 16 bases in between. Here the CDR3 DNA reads TGCGCCAGCAGCTTGGTTTCCAGGGAGGGGAGAGCTTTCTTT. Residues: CASSLVSREGRAFF.

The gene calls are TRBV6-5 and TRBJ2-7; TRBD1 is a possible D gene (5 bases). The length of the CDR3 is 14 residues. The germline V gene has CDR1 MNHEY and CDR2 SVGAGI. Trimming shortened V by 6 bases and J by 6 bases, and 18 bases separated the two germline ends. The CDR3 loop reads CASSRQPMAGEQYF. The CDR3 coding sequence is TGTGCCAGCAGCAGACAGCCGATGGCCGGCGAGCAGTACTTC.

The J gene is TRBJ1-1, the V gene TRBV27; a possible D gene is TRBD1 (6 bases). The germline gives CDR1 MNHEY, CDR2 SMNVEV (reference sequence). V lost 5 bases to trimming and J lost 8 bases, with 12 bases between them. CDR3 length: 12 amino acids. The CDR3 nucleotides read TGTGCCAGCAGTACCCTGACAGGAGAAGCTTTCTTT. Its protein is CASSTLTGEAFF.

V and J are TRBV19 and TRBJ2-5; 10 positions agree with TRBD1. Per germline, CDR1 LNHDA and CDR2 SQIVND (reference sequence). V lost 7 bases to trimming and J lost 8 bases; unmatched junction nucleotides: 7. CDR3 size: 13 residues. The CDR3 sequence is CASIPDRGLTQYF. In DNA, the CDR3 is TGTGCCAGTATCCCGGACAGGGGGTTAACCCAGTACTTC.

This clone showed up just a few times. CDR3 bases: TGTGCCATCAGTGGCGAGACTATCTCCTACGAGCAGTACTTC. The encoded protein is CAISGETISYEQYF. This chain uses TRBV10-3 with TRBJ2-7; TRBD2 might be the D (5 bases). The CDR3 has 14 residues. Between the trimmed V and J ends, which lost 4 bases and 0 bases, there was a span of 10 bases. The germline V gene has CDR1 ENHRY and CDR2 SYGVKD.

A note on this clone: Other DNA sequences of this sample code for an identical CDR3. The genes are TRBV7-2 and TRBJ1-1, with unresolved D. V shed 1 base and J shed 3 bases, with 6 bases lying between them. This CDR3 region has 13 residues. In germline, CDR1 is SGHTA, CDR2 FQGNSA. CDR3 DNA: TGTGCCAGCAGCTTAGACAGCTACACTGAAGCTTTCTTT. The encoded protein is CASSLDSYTEAFF.

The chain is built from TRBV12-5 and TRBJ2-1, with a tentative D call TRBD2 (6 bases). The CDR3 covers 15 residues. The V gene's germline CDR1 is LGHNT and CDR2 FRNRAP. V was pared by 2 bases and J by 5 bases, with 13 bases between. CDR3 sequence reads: CASGLQGLPNNEQFF. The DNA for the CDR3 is TGTGCTAGTGGTTTGCAAGGACTACCTAACAATGAGCAGTTCTTC.

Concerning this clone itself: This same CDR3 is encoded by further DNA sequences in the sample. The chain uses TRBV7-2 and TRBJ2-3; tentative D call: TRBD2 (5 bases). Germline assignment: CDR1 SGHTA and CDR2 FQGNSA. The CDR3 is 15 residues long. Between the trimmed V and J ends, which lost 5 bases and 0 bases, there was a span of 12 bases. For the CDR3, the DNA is TGTGCCAGCAGCCCTGACTACCTAAGCACAGATACGCAGTATTTT. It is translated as CASSPDYLSTDTQYF.

The CDR3 reads CASTSGVEAFF. CDR3 bases: TGTGCCAGCACCTCCGGTGTAGAAGCTTTCTTT. The rearrangement uses TRBV6-5 and TRBJ1-1; no clear D gene. Per the germline V gene, CDR1 is MNHEY and CDR2 is SVGAGI. With 7 bases removed from V and 8 bases from J, the gap between germline ends came to 11 bases. The CDR3 totals 11 residues.

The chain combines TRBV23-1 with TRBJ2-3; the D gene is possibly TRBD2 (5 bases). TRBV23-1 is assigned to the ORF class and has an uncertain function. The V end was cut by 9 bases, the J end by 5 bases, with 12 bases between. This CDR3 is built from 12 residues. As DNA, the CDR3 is TGCGCCAGGTGGGTAGCGAAAGATACGCAGTATTTT. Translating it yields CARWVAKDTQYF.

The CDR3 DNA is TGCGCCAGCAGCCAAGATCTACGGCTAGCGGGGTCCCAAGAGACCCAGTACTTC. Its protein product is CASSQDLRLAGSQETQYF. The chain joins TRBV4-3 to TRBJ2-5; 9 bases are a match to TRBD2. The germline gives CDR1 LGHNA, CDR2 YSLEER. The trim removed 0 bases at V and 1 base at J, leaving 9 bases unmatched. The CDR3 extends over 18 amino acids.

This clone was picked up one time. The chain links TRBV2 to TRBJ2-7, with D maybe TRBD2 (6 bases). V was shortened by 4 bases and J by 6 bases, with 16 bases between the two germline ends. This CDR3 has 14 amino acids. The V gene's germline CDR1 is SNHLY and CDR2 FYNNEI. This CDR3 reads CASSGLAEGREQYF. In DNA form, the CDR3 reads TGTGCCAGCAGTGGATTAGCGGAGGGGCGCGAGCAGTACTTC.

CDR3 sequence: CASSEGGLSNQPQHF. For the CDR3, the DNA is TGTGCCAGCAGTGAAGGGGGCCTTAGCAATCAGCCCCAGCATTTT. The V gene is TRBV2, the J gene TRBJ1-5; D may be TRBD1 (5 bases). Germline lookup yields CDR1 SNHLY and CDR2 FYNNEI. V lost 1 base, J lost 0 bases, and 7 bases lay in between. The CDR3 runs to 15 residues.

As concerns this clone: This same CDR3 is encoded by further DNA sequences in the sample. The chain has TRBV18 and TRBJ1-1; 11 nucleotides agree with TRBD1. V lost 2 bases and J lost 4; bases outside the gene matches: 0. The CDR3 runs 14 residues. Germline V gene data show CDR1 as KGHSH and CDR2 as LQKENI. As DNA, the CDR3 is TGTGCCAGCTCACCAGGGACAGGGGGCACTGAAGCTTTCTTT. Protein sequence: CASSPGTGGTEAFF.